The clone carrying this TCR beta chain has ten or more counts. Patients underwent thyroid surgery, and none had received any treatment before it. This specimen comes from a study of metastatic and nonmetastatic thyroid tumors. TCRdb re-called clones from the PCR reads using MiXCR. The sample lists roughly 98,000 clones, about 16% occurring once. The source of this sequence is a female donor with papillary thyroid cancer or a benign thyroid nodule (not recorded which). Some clones in this sample may be carry-over from other donors' samples. Material: blood.

Written as DNA, the CDR3 is TGTGCCAGCAGCGCCTTTGGGGGTGCGAACACCGGGGAGCTGTTTTTT. This gives the protein CASSAFGGANTGELFF. This rearrangement joins TRBV7-8 to TRBJ2-2; either TRBD1 or TRBD2 may supply D (5 bases each). The CDR3 consists of 16 residues. CDR1 is SGHVS and CDR2 is FQNEAQ in the germline V gene. V was shortened by 5 bases and J by 0 bases, with 13 bases between the two germline ends. Full variable domain (outside the CDR3, taken from reference TRBV7-8 and TRBJ2-2): GAGVSQSPRYKVAKRGQDVALRCDPISGHVSLFWYQQALGQGPEFLTYFQNEAQLDKSGLPSDRFFAERPEGSVSTLKIQRTQQEDSAVYLCASSAFGGANTGELFFGEGSRLTVL.